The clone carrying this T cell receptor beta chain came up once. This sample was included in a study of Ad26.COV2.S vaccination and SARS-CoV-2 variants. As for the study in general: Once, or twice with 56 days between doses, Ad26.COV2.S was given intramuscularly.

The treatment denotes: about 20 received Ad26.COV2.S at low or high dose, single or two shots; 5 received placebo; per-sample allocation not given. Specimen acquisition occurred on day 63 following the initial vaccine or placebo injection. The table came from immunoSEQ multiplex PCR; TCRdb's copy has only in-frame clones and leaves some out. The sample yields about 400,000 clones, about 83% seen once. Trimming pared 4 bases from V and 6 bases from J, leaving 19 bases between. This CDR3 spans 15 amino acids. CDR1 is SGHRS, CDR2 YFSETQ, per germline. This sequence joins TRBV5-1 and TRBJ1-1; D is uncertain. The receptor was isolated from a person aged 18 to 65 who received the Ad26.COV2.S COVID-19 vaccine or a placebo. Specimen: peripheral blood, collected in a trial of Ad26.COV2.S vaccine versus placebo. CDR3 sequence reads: CASSVNIGSKAEAFF. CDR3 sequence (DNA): TGCGCCAGCAGCGTGAACATCGGTAGCAAGGCTGAAGCTTTCTTT.